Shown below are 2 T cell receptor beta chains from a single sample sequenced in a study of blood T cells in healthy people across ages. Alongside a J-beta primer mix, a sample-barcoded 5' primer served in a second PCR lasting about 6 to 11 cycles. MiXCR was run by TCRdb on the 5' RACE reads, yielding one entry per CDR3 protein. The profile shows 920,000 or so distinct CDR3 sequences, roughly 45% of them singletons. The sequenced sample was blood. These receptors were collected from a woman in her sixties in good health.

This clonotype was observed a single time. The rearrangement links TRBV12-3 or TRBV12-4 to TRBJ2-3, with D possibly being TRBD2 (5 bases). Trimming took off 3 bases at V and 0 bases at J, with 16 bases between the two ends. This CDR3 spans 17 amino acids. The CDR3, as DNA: TGTGCCAGCAGTTTCGTGGCGGGCAGAACTAGCACAGATACGCAGTATTTT. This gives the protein CASSFVAGRTSTDTQYF.

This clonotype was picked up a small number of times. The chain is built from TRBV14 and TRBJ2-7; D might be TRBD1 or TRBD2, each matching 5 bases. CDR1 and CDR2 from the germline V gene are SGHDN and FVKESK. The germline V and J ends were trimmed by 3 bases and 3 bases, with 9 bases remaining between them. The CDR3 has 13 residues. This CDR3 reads CASSHRDGYEQYF. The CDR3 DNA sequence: TGTGCCAGCAGCCACCGGGACGGCTACGAGCAGTACTTC.